This TCR beta chain was sequenced during a study of cytomegalovirus exposure and HLA in healthy donors. Findings of the study overall: Immune exposure data for these donors was limited to CMV serostatus. Cytomegalovirus-associated TCR beta chains were listed, numbering more than 150.

This PCR relied on a set of 60 Vbeta primers and 13 Jbeta primers. Sequencing used immunoSEQ multiplex PCR; TCRdb keeps in-frame clones, though not all of them. The profile covers 100,000 to 150,000 clones, with about 73% appearing a single time and approximately 6.4% taken by the ten largest. As for this clone: What it binds is not known.

V lost 2 bases to trimming and J lost 3 bases; unmatched junction nucleotides: 5. CDR1 SEHNR and CDR2 FQNEAQ come from the germline V gene (reference sequence). This CDR3 region has 15 residues. Sequenced sample: PBMCs. The J gene is TRBJ2-7, the V gene TRBV7-9; 9 bases are shared with TRBD1. This clonotype was obtained from a woman aged 45-59 years in good health and CMV-seropositive. The CDR3 nucleotides are TGTGCCAGCAGCTTAAGGGGACAGGGCAGCTACGAGCAGTACTTC. Its translation is CASSLRGQGSYEQYF. Full variable domain (remainder filled in from reference TRBV7-9 and TRBJ2-7): DTGVSQNPRHKITKRGQNVTFRCDPISEHNRLYWYRQTLGQGPEFLTYFQNEAQLEKSRLLSDRFSAERPKGSFSTLEIQRTEQGDSAMYLCASSLRGQGSYEQYFGPGTRLTVT.